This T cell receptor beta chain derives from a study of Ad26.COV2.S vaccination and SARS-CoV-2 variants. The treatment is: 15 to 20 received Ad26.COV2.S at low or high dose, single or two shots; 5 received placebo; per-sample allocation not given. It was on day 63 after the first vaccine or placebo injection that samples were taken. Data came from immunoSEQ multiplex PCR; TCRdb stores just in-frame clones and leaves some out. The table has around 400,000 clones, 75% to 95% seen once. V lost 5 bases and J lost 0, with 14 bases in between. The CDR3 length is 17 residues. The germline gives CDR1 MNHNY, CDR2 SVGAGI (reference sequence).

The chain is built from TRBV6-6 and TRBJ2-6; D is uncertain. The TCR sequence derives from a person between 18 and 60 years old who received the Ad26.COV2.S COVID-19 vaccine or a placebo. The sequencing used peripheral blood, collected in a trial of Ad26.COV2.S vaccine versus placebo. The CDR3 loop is CASSHLPGVSGANVLTF. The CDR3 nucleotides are TGTGCCAGCAGTCACCTCCCTGGGGTCTCTGGGGCCAACGTCCTGACTTTC.